Presented here are 27 T cell receptor beta chains from one specimen sequenced in a study of T cells in Graves' hyperthyroidism and ophthalmopathy. Amplification targeted TCR beta CDR3 regions from RNA transcripts. TCR CDR3 regions were first amplified by RT-PCR with HTBI primers. TCRdb analysed the multiplex PCR reads with MiXCR anew, one entry per CDR3 protein. Of about 210,000 distinct CDR3 sequences listed, 18% are singletons. Sequencing input: blood. Receptor source: a man aged 40-55 years with Graves' hyperthyroidism.

This clonotype was seen repeatedly, ten times or more. The chain recombines TRBV28 with TRBJ2-5; D call uncertain. This CDR3 comprises 15 residues. In germline, CDR1 is MDHEN, CDR2 SYDVKM. V lost 4 bases, J lost 1 base, and 13 bases lay in between. The chain's CDR3 is CASSYTRDTQETQYF. In DNA, the CDR3 is TGTGCCAGCAGTTACACCAGAGATACCCAAGAGACCCAGTACTTC.

This clonotype was counted only a few times. This sequence joins TRBV12-3 or TRBV12-4 and TRBJ2-1; TRBD1 agrees at 9 bases. This CDR3 comprises 15 residues. Trimming at V came to 5 bases and at J to 3 bases, leaving 5 bases not matched to a gene. The CDR3 region is CASSPGTGNYNEQFF. Here the CDR3 DNA reads TGTGCCAGCAGTCCCGGGACAGGGAACTACAATGAGCAGTTCTTC.

Only a few counts were recorded for this clonotype. The V gene is TRBV10-3, the J gene TRBJ2-4, with 8 positions matching TRBD1. V shed 2 bases, J shed 6 bases, and the junction held 3 bases outside the gene matches. Germline V gives CDR1 ENHRY, CDR2 SYGVKD. The CDR3 loop spans 14 amino acids. CDR3 bases: TGTGCCATCAGTGAGGGACAGGGTGGAAACATTCAGTACTTC. Amino acids: CAISEGQGGNIQYF.

This clonotype was counted many times. The rearrangement joins TRBV6-2 or TRBV6-3 to TRBJ2-7, with D unresolved. V lost 2 bases, J lost 0 bases, and 5 bases lay in between. Germline V gene lookup returns CDR1 MNHEY and CDR2 SVGEGT. The CDR3 loop spans 13 amino acids. CDR3 amino acids: CASSYRVSYEQYF. The CDR3 region has the DNA TGTGCCAGCAGTTACCGGGTCTCCTACGAGCAGTACTTC.

This clonotype was seen repeatedly, ten times or more. This sequence joins TRBV6-2 or TRBV6-3 and TRBJ2-7; D not resolved. There are 16 residues in the CDR3. CDR1 is MNHEY and CDR2 is SVGEGT in the germline V gene. V was shortened by 2 bases and J by 0 bases, with 14 bases between the two germline ends. CDR3 sequence (DNA): TGTGCCAGCAGTTACCGAGACGGGTGGGGCTCCTACGAGCAGTACTTC. Its protein product is CASSYRDGWGSYEQYF.

This clonotype showed up many times. The gene calls are TRBV6-1 and TRBJ2-1; the match to TRBD2 covers 7 bases. Germline values: CDR1 MNHNS, CDR2 SASEGT. CDR3 length equals 16 residues. The V and J ends lost 6 bases and 0 bases, in that order; junction bases with no gene match: 8. The CDR3 loop is CASRVLAMSSYNEQFF. CDR3 nucleotides: TGTGCCAGCAGGGTACTAGCGATGAGCTCCTACAATGAGCAGTTCTTC.

This clonotype was counted between two and nine times. The V and J genes are TRBV19 and TRBJ1-2; the D is unclear. The CDR3 consists of 14 residues. The V end was cut by 1 base, the J end by 7 bases, with 13 bases between. Germline V CDR1 and CDR2: LNHDA, SQIVND (reference sequence). CDR3 region: CASSIGGRPFGYTF. Written as DNA, the CDR3 is TGTGCCAGTAGTATAGGTGGCAGACCCTTTGGCTACACCTTC.

The gene calls are TRBV5-4 and TRBJ2-1; 7 bases are shared with TRBD1. The CDR3 totals 14 residues. V lost 0 bases, J lost 9 bases, and 6 bases stayed unmatched. The germline CDR1 and CDR2 sequences are SGHNT and YYREEE (reference sequence). In DNA, the CDR3 is TGTGCCAGCAGCTTGGACAGGGGAAGAGGTGAGCAGTTCTTC. Its protein is CASSLDRGRGEQFF. Complete variable domain (other parts from reference TRBV5-4 and TRBJ2-1): ETGVTQSPTHLIKTRGQQVTLRCSSQSGHNTVSWYQQALGQGPQFIFQYYREEENGRGNFPPRFSGLQFPNYSSELNVNALELDDSALYLCASSLDRGRGEQFFGPGTRLTVL.

The table lists this clonotype with a few counts. V gene TRBV4-2 combines with J gene TRBJ2-4, with D perhaps TRBD1 or TRBD2 (5 bases each). The germline CDR1 and CDR2 sequences are LGHNA and YNFKEQ. The CDR3 consists of 15 residues. Trimming removed 0 bases from V and 2 bases from J, with 8 bases in between. This chain's CDR3 is CASSQDEGTKNIQYF. Written as DNA, the CDR3 is TGTGCCAGCAGCCAAGACGAGGGGACCAAAAACATTCAGTACTTC.

In its sample, this clonotype was seen many times. The rearrangement links TRBV30 to TRBJ1-5, with a possible D match to TRBD1 (6 bases). This CDR3 region has 14 residues. Between the trimmed V and J ends, which lost 1 base and 7 bases, there was a span of 14 bases. Germline CDR1 GTSNPN, CDR2 SVGIG (reference sequence). The CDR3 DNA is TGTGCCTGGAGTGATTTGGCAGGGGAGCAGCCCCAGCATTTT. This gives the protein CAWSDLAGEQPQHF.

This clonotype has a count of ten or more. This chain uses TRBV7-2 with TRBJ2-5, with D unresolved. V gave up 2 bases and J gave up 5 bases, with 9 bases separating them. CDR3 length equals 13 residues. Germline V CDR1 and CDR2: SGHTA, FQGNSA. For the CDR3, the DNA is TGTGCCAGCAGCTTACCCCGGGTTGAGACCCAGTACTTC. This codes for CASSLPRVETQYF.

The rearrangement uses TRBV20-1 and TRBJ2-7; 9 nucleotides match TRBD2. The CDR3 extends over 16 amino acids. V was clipped by 0 bases and J by 1 base; unmatched bases: 7. Germline V gene data show CDR1 as DFQATT and CDR2 as SNEGSKA (reference sequence). CDR3 region: CSARDQGGGGSYEQYF. The CDR3 region has the DNA TGCAGTGCTAGAGATCAGGGCGGGGGGGGATCCTACGAGCAGTACTTC.

This clonotype was counted many times. The CDR3 is CSAQAGSSYEQYF. CDR3 nucleotide sequence: TGCAGTGCACAAGCGGGGAGTTCCTACGAGCAGTACTTC. The V call is TRBV20-1, the J call TRBJ2-7; TRBD2 matches at 7 bases. With 6 bases clipped from V and 1 base from J, the junction kept 6 bases outside the gene matches. This CDR3 contains 13 residues. Germline CDR1 and CDR2: DFQATT and SNEGSKA (reference sequence).

Points on this clonotype: A much larger clone is a single base away; this may be a read error. V is TRBV7-3 and J is TRBJ1-2; 8 nucleotides align to TRBD1. The CDR3 runs to 13 residues. Per germline, CDR1 SGHTA and CDR2 FQGTGA. The junction had 6 bases not matched to a gene; V was cut back by 5 bases and J by 7 bases. The CDR3 loop is CASSPDRVSGYTF. The CDR3 nucleotides read TGTGCCAGCAGCCCGGACAGGGTCAGTGGCTACACCTTC. The full variable domain, completed using reference TRBV7-3 and TRBJ1-2, is GAGVSQTPSNKVTEKGKYVELRCDPISGHTALYWYRQSLGQGPEFLIYFQGTGAADDSGLPNDRFFAVRPEGSVSTLKIQRTERGDSAVYLCASSPDRVSGYTFGSGTRLTVV.

This chain links TRBV19 with TRBJ1-2; maybe TRBD1 (6 bases). The germline CDR1 and CDR2 sequences are LNHDA and SQIVND (reference sequence). The CDR3 has 15 amino acids. The V end was cut by 5 bases, the J end by 3 bases, with 16 bases between. For the CDR3, the DNA is TGTGCCAGTAGTCAAGGCCCGGGGGCGGACTATGGCTACACCTTC. Its protein product is CASSQGPGADYGYTF.

The chain couples TRBV5-6 to TRBJ2-4, with D perhaps TRBD2 (7 bases). Trimming stripped 0 bases from V and 8 bases from J, with 15 bases between. The CDR3 length is 15 residues. Germline CDR1 is SGHDT and CDR2 is YYEEEE. The DNA for the CDR3 is TGTGCCAGCAGCTTGGTGGGGGGGCCTTCTGACATTCAGTACTTC. This encodes CASSLVGGPSDIQYF.

This clonotype was detected ten times or more. The chain carries TRBV5-1 and TRBJ2-5; 9 nucleotides agree with TRBD2. This CDR3 spans 14 amino acids. V was pared by 4 bases and J by 5 bases, with 6 bases of the junction left unmatched. Germline V gives CDR1 SGHRS, CDR2 YFSETQ. This chain's CDR3 is CASSAASGEETQYF. Here the CDR3 DNA reads TGCGCCAGCAGCGCGGCTAGCGGGGAGGAGACCCAGTACTTC.

This clonotype was counted ten times or more. CDR3 sequence (DNA): TGCAGCGTTGAAGATCAAGGGGGTGTGGGTGAAAAACTGTTTTTT. Protein: CSVEDQGGVGEKLFF. The V and J genes are TRBV29-1 and TRBJ1-4, with D possibly being TRBD1 (6 bases). V gave up 0 bases and J gave up 7 bases, with 15 bases separating them. The V gene's germline CDR1 is SQVTM and CDR2 ANQGSEA. This CDR3 has 15 amino acids. Together with reference TRBV29-1 and TRBJ1-4, the CDR3 gives the full variable domain: SAVISQKPSRDICQRGTSLTIQCQVDSQVTMMFWYRQQPGQSLTLIATANQGSEATYESGFVIDKFPISRPNLTFSTLTVSNMSPEDSSIYLCSVEDQGGVGEKLFFGSGTQLSVL.

This clonotype was picked up many times. The rearrangement uses TRBV18 and TRBJ2-2; D unclear. Germline-derived CDR1 and CDR2 are KGHSH and LQKENI. This CDR3 contains 15 residues. V was cut by 8 bases and J by 0 bases, with 13 bases left in between. The CDR3 DNA reads as TGTGCCAGCCCGCCCATGGGCCCGAACACCGGGGAGCTGTTTTTT. This encodes CASPPMGPNTGELFF.

This clonotype occurred many times. The V call is TRBV11-3, the J call TRBJ1-6; no clear D. Germline assignment: CDR1 SGHNT and CDR2 YENEEA. V lost 1 base, J lost 10 bases, and 11 bases lay in between. The CDR3 extends over 14 amino acids. CDR3 coding DNA: TGTGCCAGCAGCTTAGGGTCGATAGACTCACCCCTCCACTTT. Translation gives CASSLGSIDSPLHF.

This clonotype was observed a few times. Given a much more abundant clone one base away, this may be a read error. This sequence joins TRBV9 and TRBJ1-2, with 7 bases identical to TRBD1. In germline, CDR1 is SGDLS, CDR2 YYNGEE. V shed 4 bases and J 3 bases; nucleotides not matched to a gene: 6. This CDR3 region has 14 residues. This chain's CDR3 is CASSSSTGYYGYTF. The DNA for the CDR3 is TGTGCCAGCAGCTCCTCGACAGGGTACTATGGCTACACCTTC.

This clonotype has a count of ten or more. This chain joins TRBV28 and TRBJ2-1; 8 positions match TRBD1. J gave up 4 bases and V 6 bases, and 5 bases lay outside the gene matches. Germline values: CDR1 MDHEN, CDR2 SYDVKM. The CDR3 is made up of 14 amino acids. The CDR3 loop reads CASRTGVGYNEQFF. As DNA, the CDR3 is TGTGCCAGCAGGACAGGGGTCGGGTACAATGAGCAGTTCTTC. The whole variable domain, remainder taken from reference TRBV28 and TRBJ2-1, is DVKVTQSSRYLVKRTGEKVFLECVQDMDHENMFWYRQDPGLGLRLIYFSYDVKMKEKGDIPEGYSVSREKKERFSLILESASTNQTSMYLCASRTGVGYNEQFFGPGTRLTVL.

This clonotype was detected ten times or more. The genes are TRBV7-8 and TRBJ2-1, with D possibly matching TRBD1 (6 bases). The CDR3 is 13 residues long. Germline-derived CDR1 and CDR2 are SGHVS and FQNEAQ. Trimming removed 1 base from V and 7 bases from J, with 8 bases in between. CDR3 residues: CASSLERGNEQFF. CDR3 nucleotides: TGTGCCAGCAGCTTAGAAAGGGGGAATGAGCAGTTCTTC.

This clonotype was recorded a few times. The CDR3 is CASSSDKTYEQYF. CDR3 DNA: TGTGCCAGTAGCTCGGACAAGACTTACGAGCAGTACTTC. This chain connects TRBV19 to TRBJ2-7, with D maybe TRBD1 (5 bases). V was trimmed by 6 bases and J by 4 bases, leaving 13 bases between them. Per germline, CDR1 LNHDA and CDR2 SQIVND (reference sequence). CDR3 size: 13 residues. Full variable domain (remainder filled in from reference TRBV19 and TRBJ2-7): DGGITQSPKYLFRKEGQNVTLSCEQNLNHDAMYWYRQDPGQGLRLIYYSQIVNDFQKGDIAEGYSVSREKKESFPLTVTSAQKNPTAFYLCASSSDKTYEQYFGPGTRLTVT.

Many counts were recorded for this clonotype. This rearrangement joins TRBV5-1 to TRBJ2-5; possibly TRBD1 for D (7 bases). Trimming shortened V by 1 base and J by 3 bases, and 13 bases separated the two germline ends. The CDR3 is made up of 15 amino acids. Germline V CDR1 and CDR2: SGHRS, YFSETQ. Here the CDR3 DNA reads TGCGCCAGCAGCTTGCAGGGGGGCATCGAAGAGACCCAGTACTTC. It encodes CASSLQGGIEETQYF.

This clonotype was detected a few times. The chain couples TRBV20-1 to TRBJ1-2, with unresolved D. Germline V gene sequence: CDR1 DFQATT, CDR2 SNEGSKA (reference sequence). Deletions cut 5 bases from V and 4 bases from J, with 14 bases between. The CDR3 loop spans 13 amino acids. For the CDR3, the DNA is TGCAGTGCTTCACCCGCCGACGGCTATGGCTACACCTTC. Translating it yields CSASPADGYGYTF.

The chain's CDR3 is CASKLSLAGNEQFF. Here the CDR3 DNA reads TGTGCCAGCAAATTGTCTCTAGCGGGAAATGAGCAGTTCTTC. This chain uses TRBV12-3 or TRBV12-4 with TRBJ2-1; 9 bases are a match to TRBD2. The V gene end was trimmed by 7 bases and the J gene end by 7 bases; junction bases not matched to a gene: 8. The CDR3 runs 14 residues.